The clone carrying this T cell receptor beta chain was seen many times. This library used 300 to 500 ng RNA and molecular barcoded adaptors spanning alpha/delta and beta/gamma chains. TCRdb passed the reads through MiXCR, listing each CDR3 protein once. The data contain around 130,000 distinct CDR3 sequences, around 13% of them singletons. The sample comes from a study of read filtering for tumor transcriptome and immune sequencing. V was pared by 1 base and J by 6 bases, with 8 bases of the junction left unmatched. This CDR3 spans 16 amino acids. Germline V gene data show CDR1 as LGHDT and CDR2 as YNNKEL (reference sequence).

The sample taken for sequencing was a population of CD138-negative cells sorted from bone marrow. The rearrangement links TRBV3-1 to TRBJ2-1, with TRBD1 matching over 8 bases. The sequence was obtained from a donor at least 40 years old with multiple myeloma. CDR3 sequence (DNA): TGTGCCAGCAGCCAAGTTACAGGGGGAAAATTCAATGAGCAGTTCTTC. Amino acid sequence: CASSQVTGGKFNEQFF.